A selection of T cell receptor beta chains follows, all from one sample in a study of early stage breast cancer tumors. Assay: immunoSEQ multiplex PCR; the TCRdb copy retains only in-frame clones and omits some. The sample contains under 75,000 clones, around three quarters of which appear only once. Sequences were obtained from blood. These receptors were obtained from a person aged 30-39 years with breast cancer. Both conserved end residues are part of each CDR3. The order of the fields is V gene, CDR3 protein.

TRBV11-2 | CASSLGTGDGYTF
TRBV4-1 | CASSQVGGRSNQPQHF
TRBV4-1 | CASSQEDTIFNEQFF
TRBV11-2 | CASSLKGSSANTEAFF
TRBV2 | CASTNGDQEQFF
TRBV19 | CASSIQREGYTF
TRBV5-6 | CASSPRTGGTYGYTF
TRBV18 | CASNGRSSYEQYF
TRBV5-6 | CASSGKVTQLRGNEQFF
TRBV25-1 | CASSSGGAYNEQFF